The text below deals with one TCR beta chain. Its target is unknown. The data originate from a study of OX40 agonist ivuxolimab in advanced cancers. For the study at large: At about 81% male, the cohort had a mean age of around 56 years, ranging from roughly 23 to 80. Study results and caveats: Averaging showed that CD8+ T cells had more expanded clones than CD4+ did.

Repertoires were generated with immunoSEQ multiplex PCR, while TCRdb's copy carries only in-frame clones and drops some. The sample consists of tens of thousands of clones, about 82% of them appearing once. CDR1 is SGHDT, CDR2 YYEEEE, per germline. Trimming cost V 4 bases and J 4 bases, with 11 bases left between them. The CDR3 is 14 residues long. Specimen: CD4+ or CD8+ T cells sorted from blood, collected in a trial of the OX40 agonist ivuxolimab. The chain is built from TRBV5-6 and TRBJ2-2; D tentatively fits TRBD1 or TRBD2 (5 bases each). The clonotype originates from an adult with an advanced solid tumor such as melanoma, head and neck, liver or kidney cancer. CDR3 in DNA: TGTGCCAGCAGCCTGGGGACGGGCACCGGGGAGCTGTTTTTT. This codes for CASSLGTGTGELFF.